These 25 T cell receptor beta chains originate from one sample sequenced in a study of cytomegalovirus exposure and HLA in healthy donors. It was with 60 Vbeta and 13 Jbeta primers that the PCR ran. Generated by immunoSEQ multiplex PCR, the TCRdb table keeps only in-frame clones and is missing some. The sample has over 65,000 clones; around 73% are singletons. The specimen was PBMCs. Source of these receptors: a man aged 50-59 years in good health and CMV-seronegative.

The chain links TRBV18 to TRBJ1-6; D ambiguous. Germline CDR1 KGHSH, CDR2 LQKENI. The V end lost 5 bases, the J end lost 0 bases, and 5 bases lay between the germline ends. The CDR3 covers 14 residues. CDR3 protein: CASSSSSYNSPLHF. The CDR3 bases are TGTGCCAGCTCATCGAGCTCCTATAATTCACCCCTCCACTTT.

The chain links TRBV7-9 to TRBJ2-3; 7 bases line up with TRBD2. CDR1 is SEHNR, CDR2 FQNEAQ, per germline (reference sequence). The CDR3 spans 16 residues. J was trimmed by 8 bases and V by 1 base; bases with no gene match: 12. CDR3 sequence reads: CASSLVPLASISTQYF. The CDR3, as DNA: TGTGCCAGCAGCTTAGTCCCACTAGCGAGCATCAGTACGCAGTATTTT.

This clone has a handful of counts. The chain carries TRBV2 and TRBJ2-4; weak D call: TRBD2 (5 bases). Germline lookup yields CDR1 SNHLY and CDR2 FYNNEI. With 3 bases removed from V and 6 bases from J, the gap between germline ends came to 12 bases. The CDR3 sequence is 14 residues long. The CDR3 sequence: CASSDPRGLNIQYF. The CDR3 DNA sequence: TGTGCCAGCAGTGACCCCCGGGGTTTAAACATTCAGTACTTC.

The J gene is TRBJ2-1, the V gene TRBV28, with 12 positions matching TRBD2. This CDR3 comprises 16 residues. The trim removed 2 bases at V and 2 bases at J, leaving 1 base unmatched. Germline V lookup: CDR1 MDHEN, CDR2 SYDVKM. As DNA, the CDR3 is TGTGCCAGCAGTTTAACTAGCGGGGGGACCTACAATGAGCAGTTCTTC. Translated: CASSLTSGGTYNEQFF. The full variable domain, in which reference TRBV28 and TRBJ2-1 provide the parts outside the CDR3, is DVKVTQSSRYLVKRTGEKVFLECVQDMDHENMFWYRQDPGLGLRLIYFSYDVKMKEKGDIPEGYSVSREKKERFSLILESASTNQTSMYLCASSLTSGGTYNEQFFGPGTRLTVL.

This clone was detected once. The chain recombines TRBV7-8 with TRBJ1-1, with D hard to call. The CDR3 runs to 13 residues. Trimming left V 2 bases short and J 0 bases short, with 4 bases between. CDR1 is SGHVS, CDR2 FQNEAQ, per germline. The CDR3 region is CASSLQLNTEAFF. CDR3 bases: TGTGCCAGCAGCTTACAATTGAACACTGAAGCTTTCTTT.

The chain combines TRBV6-6 with TRBJ2-2; D is perhaps TRBD2 (5 bases). CDR3 length: 15 residues. The V and J ends lost 5 bases and 6 bases respectively, with 16 bases between them. Germline V lookup: CDR1 MNHNY, CDR2 SVGAGI (reference sequence). CDR3 nucleotide sequence: TGTGCCAGCAGTCTCACGACCGGGCGGGCCGGGGAGCTGTTTTTT. Protein: CASSLTTGRAGELFF.

The V gene is TRBV7-8, the J gene TRBJ1-1; D not certain. CDR3 size: 15 residues. V gave up 1 base and J gave up 0 bases, with 9 bases separating them. Germline-derived CDR1 and CDR2 are SGHVS and FQNEAQ. DNA for the CDR3: TGTGCCAGCAGCTTAGGTGGAGTAATGAACACTGAAGCTTTCTTT. It encodes CASSLGGVMNTEAFF.

The rearrangement links TRBV6-1 to TRBJ1-2, with D tentatively TRBD1 (6 bases). Between the trimmed V and J ends, which lost 2 bases and 12 bases, there was a span of 16 bases. Germline V gives CDR1 MNHNS, CDR2 SASEGT. The length of the CDR3 is 13 residues. CDR3 DNA: TGTGCCAGCAGTGAACTAGGGGGGGGAGGGCACACCTTC. This sequence encodes CASSELGGGGHTF.

The chain couples TRBV30 to TRBJ2-4; the match to TRBD2 covers 7 bases. Trimming at V came to 3 bases and at J to 8 bases, leaving 10 bases not matched to a gene. The CDR3 consists of 14 residues. Germline loops: CDR1 GTSNPN, CDR2 SVGIG (reference sequence). The chain's CDR3 is CAWSADGGGDIQYF. The CDR3 DNA is TGTGCCTGGAGCGCTGACGGGGGAGGGGACATTCAGTACTTC.

This chain uses TRBV23-1 with TRBJ1-4; the match to TRBD1 covers 8 bases. TRBV23-1 is an ORF, and what it does is uncertain. CDR3 length: 14 amino acids. Trimming removed 3 bases from V and 5 bases from J; junction bases left unmatched: 2. The CDR3 DNA sequence: TGCGCCAGCAGTCACAACAGGGGGAATGAAAAACTGTTTTTT. This gives the protein CASSHNRGNEKLFF.

This clone was detected only once. CDR3 in DNA: TGTGCCAGCACCCTCACCAGGGCCTACGAGCAGTACTTC. It translates to CASTLTRAYEQYF. The chain carries TRBV6-5 and TRBJ2-7; tentatively, D is TRBD1 (5 bases). CDR3 size: 13 residues. Germline V lookup: CDR1 MNHEY, CDR2 SVGAGI. The V end lost 7 bases, the J end lost 2 bases, and 12 bases lay between the germline ends.

The J gene is TRBJ2-7, the V gene TRBV15, with a weak D call TRBD1 (6 bases). Germline-derived CDR1 and CDR2 are LNHNV and YYDKDF (reference sequence). The CDR3 is 19 residues long. V lost 3 bases to trimming and J lost 0 bases, with 24 bases between them. CDR3 sequence reads: CATSSLKLAGDPSSYEQYF. The CDR3 region has the DNA TGTGCCACCAGCAGTTTAAAGCTGGCAGGGGATCCAAGCTCCTACGAGCAGTACTTC.

This sequence joins TRBV6-1 and TRBJ2-1, with 7 bases matching TRBD2. Germline loops: CDR1 MNHNS, CDR2 SASEGT. CDR3 length equals 14 residues. J lost 4 bases, V lost 0 bases, and 0 bases had no gene match. The CDR3 DNA is TGTGCCAGCAGTGAAGCGGGGGGGTACAATGAGCAGTTCTTC. Its protein is CASSEAGGYNEQFF.

The chain links TRBV2 to TRBJ2-3, with TRBD2 matching over 15 bases. Germline CDR1 and CDR2: SNHLY and FYNNEI. The V segment lost 8 bases and the J segment 4 bases; nucleotides outside the gene matches: 4. The CDR3 loop spans 15 amino acids. The CDR3 loop reads CASRGLAGGSDTQYF. The CDR3 nucleotides are TGTGCCAGCCGGGGACTAGCGGGGGGCTCAGATACGCAGTATTTT.

This clone was seen only a few times. The J gene is TRBJ2-3, the V gene TRBV6-4, with 8 positions matching TRBD1. This CDR3 is 14 amino acids long. V lost 6 bases and J lost 1; bases outside the gene matches: 3. Germline values: CDR1 MRHNA, CDR2 SNTAGT. CDR3 protein: CASSQTGGTDTQYF. The CDR3, as DNA: TGTGCCAGCAGCCAGACAGGGGGCACAGATACGCAGTATTTT.

This clone was seen only once. The chain employs TRBV6-5 and TRBJ2-5; D might be TRBD2 (5 bases). Trimming removed 5 bases at V and 5 bases at J, with 9 bases between. CDR1 is MNHEY, CDR2 SVGAGI, per germline. This CDR3 comprises 12 residues. CDR3 DNA: TGTGCCAGCAGTACCCCGGGGGAGACCCAGTACTTC. It is translated as CASSTPGETQYF.

J is TRBJ2-5 and V is TRBV19; 7 positions agree with TRBD1. Germline CDR1 LNHDA, CDR2 SQIVND (reference sequence). The CDR3 is 14 residues long. V lost 5 bases and J lost 2; bases outside the gene matches: 5. DNA of the CDR3: TGTGCCAGTAGTTACCGGGACAGTCAAGAGACCCAGTACTTC. This gives the protein CASSYRDSQETQYF.

This chain's CDR3 is CASTERNRGQSDKYF. CDR3 nucleotides: TGTGCCAGCACAGAGAGGAACAGGGGTCAAAGTGACAAGTACTTC. The chain links TRBV28 to TRBJ2-7; TRBD1 aligns across 7 bases. The CDR3 consists of 15 residues. V lost 7 bases and J lost 11; bases outside the gene matches: 20. The V gene's germline CDR1 is MDHEN and CDR2 SYDVKM.

The V call is TRBV19, the J call TRBJ2-4; the D is unclear. V lost 7 bases and J lost 6, with 7 bases in between. Germline V CDR1 and CDR2: LNHDA, SQIVND (reference sequence). The CDR3 is 11 amino acids. The CDR3 coding sequence is TGTGCCAGTACTAGTCGAAACATTCAGTACTTC. This gives the protein CASTSRNIQYF.

The V and J genes are TRBV28 and TRBJ2-2, with D maybe TRBD1 (6 bases). V was cut by 6 bases and J by 1 base, with 15 bases left in between. Germline CDR1 reads MDHEN; CDR2 reads SYDVKM. This CDR3 has 16 amino acids. The DNA for the CDR3 is TGTGCCAGCAGCAAAGCCATGGGACAGAACACCGGGGAGCTGTTTTTT. Translated, it gives CASSKAMGQNTGELFF.

The chain carries TRBV30 and TRBJ1-3, with a possible D match to TRBD1 (6 bases). There are 13 residues in the CDR3. Germline CDR1 reads GTSNPN; CDR2 reads SVGIG (reference sequence). The CDR3 DNA follows: TGTGCTAAGGGGGGGGGATTTGGAAACACCATATATTTT. Translating gives CAKGGGFGNTIYF.

There are a few counts of this clone. V usage is TRBV6-6 and J usage is TRBJ1-1, with D maybe TRBD1 (5 bases). CDR1 and CDR2 from the germline V gene are MNHNY and SVGAGI (reference sequence). Trimming cost V 2 bases and J 4 bases, with 11 bases left between them. The CDR3 sequence is 14 residues long. The CDR3 DNA follows: TGTGCCAGCAGTTACCGGGGGGAGGGCACTGAAGCTTTCTTT. Its protein is CASSYRGEGTEAFF.

The chain joins TRBV12-2 to TRBJ2-2; TRBD2, the D gene given by the table, was not confirmed from the DNA. TRBV12-2 is a pseudogene locus. CDR3 length: 17 amino acids. The CDR3 nucleotides read TGTGCAAGTCGCCCGGGTCGGGGGGGGACGAACACCGGGGAGCTGTTTTTT. Translating gives CASRPGRGGTNTGELFF.

The V and J genes are TRBV2 and TRBJ2-1; 14 bases are shared with TRBD2. The V segment lost 4 bases and the J segment 2 bases; nucleotides outside the gene matches: 1. The germline V gene has CDR1 SNHLY and CDR2 FYNNEI. The CDR3 totals 16 residues. CDR3 coding DNA: TGTGCCAGCAGTGGGGGACTAGCGGGGGCCTACAATGAGCAGTTCTTC. This translates into CASSGGLAGAYNEQFF.

This clone has a single count. J is TRBJ1-1 and V is TRBV7-2; the D gene is possibly TRBD1 (5 bases). Germline V gives CDR1 SGHTA, CDR2 FQGNSA. The V and J ends lost 5 bases and 2 bases respectively, with 12 bases between them. The CDR3 contains 14 residues. The CDR3: CASSPWGGNTEAFF. The CDR3 bases are TGTGCCAGCAGCCCCTGGGGGGGAAACACTGAAGCTTTCTTT.